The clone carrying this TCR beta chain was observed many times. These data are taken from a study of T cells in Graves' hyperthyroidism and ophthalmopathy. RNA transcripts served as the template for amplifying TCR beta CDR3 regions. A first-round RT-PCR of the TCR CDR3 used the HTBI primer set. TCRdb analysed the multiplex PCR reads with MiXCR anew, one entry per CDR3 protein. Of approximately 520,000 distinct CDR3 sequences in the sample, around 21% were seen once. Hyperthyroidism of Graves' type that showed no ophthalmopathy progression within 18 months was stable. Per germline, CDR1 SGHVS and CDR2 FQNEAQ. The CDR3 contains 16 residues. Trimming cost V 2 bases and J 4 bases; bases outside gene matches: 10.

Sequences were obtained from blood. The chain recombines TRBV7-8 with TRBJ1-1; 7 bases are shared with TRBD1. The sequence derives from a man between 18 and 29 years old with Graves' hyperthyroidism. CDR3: CASSLKVLDRSTEAFF. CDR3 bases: TGTGCCAGCAGCTTAAAAGTTTTGGACAGGTCCACTGAAGCTTTCTTT.